These 20 T cell receptor beta chains originate from one sample sequenced in a study of blood T cell repertoires in COVID-19. Libraries were prepared by immunoSEQ multiplex PCR; TCRdb keeps only in-frame clonotypes and omits some of them. The data show roughly 150,000 clones, 87% seen once. Sequenced: PBMCs or T cells enriched from blood (not recorded which). The receptors shown here come from a woman in her thirties or forties who had been exposed to COVID-19.

This sequence joins TRBV14 and TRBJ1-4; TRBD1 might be the D (5 bases). V was shortened by 3 bases and J by 4 bases, with 9 bases between the two germline ends. Germline V gene data show CDR1 as SGHDN and CDR2 as FVKESK. The CDR3 has 14 amino acids. The CDR3 DNA follows: TGTGCCAGCAGCCACGGACAAGTTAATGAAAAACTGTTTTTT. Amino acid sequence: CASSHGQVNEKLFF.

This chain's CDR3 is CASSLERGRPQHF. CDR3 in DNA: TGTGCCAGCAGCTTAGAAAGGGGCAGGCCCCAGCATTTT. This sequence joins TRBV7-2 and TRBJ1-5; possibly TRBD1 for D (5 bases). The CDR3 runs to 13 residues. The V gene's germline CDR1 is SGHTA and CDR2 FQGNSA. Trimming shortened V by 1 base and J by 9 bases, and 10 bases separated the two germline ends.

This clone appeared once. The chain's CDR3 is CASSQDPVSYEQYF. Here the CDR3 DNA reads TGTGCCAGCAGCCAAGATCCAGTTTCCTACGAGCAGTACTTC. The chain employs TRBV14 and TRBJ2-7; no reliable D call. The germline gives CDR1 SGHDN, CDR2 FVKESK. Between the trimmed V and J ends, which lost 0 bases and 1 base, there was a span of 7 bases. The CDR3 is 14 amino acids.

The V call is TRBV28, the J call TRBJ1-1; D gene uncertain. In germline, CDR1 is MDHEN, CDR2 SYDVKM. The CDR3 has 16 residues. Deletions cut 3 bases from V and 7 bases from J, with 21 bases between. The CDR3 DNA reads as TGTGCCAGCAGTTTCGGTAGAACAGCCTTGGTTGGTGAAGCTTTCTTT. Translating it yields CASSFGRTALVGEAFF. The entire variable domain, with the rest obtained from reference TRBV28 and TRBJ1-1, is as follows: DVKVTQSSRYLVKRTGEKVFLECVQDMDHENMFWYRQDPGLGLRLIYFSYDVKMKEKGDIPEGYSVSREKKERFSLILESASTNQTSMYLCASSFGRTALVGEAFFGQGTRLTVV.

The CDR3 DNA is TGTGCCAGCAGTTTTAAAGCGGGGGAATCCTACGAGCAGTACTTC. It specifies CASSFKAGESYEQYF. J is TRBJ2-7 and V is TRBV27, with 8 bases that match TRBD2. CDR3 length: 15 amino acids. Losses at the gene ends were 3 bases for V and 1 base for J; bases not matched to a gene: 5. Germline V gives CDR1 MNHEY, CDR2 SMNVEV (reference sequence).

The chain recombines TRBV28 with TRBJ1-5; D perhaps matches TRBD1 (6 bases). V lost 11 bases, J lost 4 bases, and 18 bases lay in between. The germline CDR1 and CDR2 sequences are MDHEN and SYDVKM. The CDR3 totals 14 residues. Here the CDR3 reads CACDGGARNQPQHF. In nucleotides, the CDR3 is TGTGCCTGCGACGGGGGGGCGCGTAATCAGCCCCAGCATTTT. The entire variable domain, with the rest obtained from reference TRBV28 and TRBJ1-5, is as follows: DVKVTQSSRYLVKRTGEKVFLECVQDMDHENMFWYRQDPGLGLRLIYFSYDVKMKEKGDIPEGYSVSREKKERFSLILESASTNQTSMYLCACDGGARNQPQHFGDGTRLSIL.

Notes on this clone: Germline and junction disagree at one end, which may indicate a read error. The chain uses TRBV7-2 and TRBJ2-7, with TRBD2 matching 11 bases. The germline V gene encodes CDR1 SGHTA and CDR2 FQGNSA. CDR3 size: 12 residues. DNA for the CDR3: TGTGCCAGCAGCCTAGCGGGAGGCGAGCAGTACTTC. Translation: CASSLAGGEQYF. The whole variable domain, filled in from reference TRBV7-2 and TRBJ2-7, reads GAGVSQSPSNKVTEKGKDVELRCDPISGHTALYWYRQSLGQGLEFLIYFQGNSAPDKSGLPSDRFSAERTGGSVSTLTIQRTQQEDSAVYLCASSLAGGEQYFGPGTRLTVT.

The V and J genes are TRBV11-2 and TRBJ2-5; 10 bases are shared with TRBD2. The germline gives CDR1 SGHAT, CDR2 FQNNGV. The V and J ends lost 0 bases and 2 bases, in that order; junction bases with no gene match: 9. The CDR3 covers 18 residues. The CDR3: CASSLDSEREGNQETQYF. The CDR3 bases are TGTGCCAGCAGCTTAGACTCAGAGCGGGAGGGGAATCAAGAGACCCAGTACTTC.

The rearrangement links TRBV28 to TRBJ2-7; 8 bases align to TRBD1. V was pared by 4 bases and J by 9 bases, with 11 bases of the junction left unmatched. CDR1 MDHEN and CDR2 SYDVKM come from the germline V gene. CDR3 size: 14 residues. Here the CDR3 reads CASSSWTGPLGQYF. CDR3 coding DNA: TGTGCCAGCAGTTCATGGACAGGGCCCCTCGGGCAGTACTTC. Full variable domain (outside the CDR3, taken from reference TRBV28 and TRBJ2-7): DVKVTQSSRYLVKRTGEKVFLECVQDMDHENMFWYRQDPGLGLRLIYFSYDVKMKEKGDIPEGYSVSREKKERFSLILESASTNQTSMYLCASSSWTGPLGQYFGPGTRLTVT.

This clone appeared once. The chain is built from TRBV5-1 and TRBJ1-3, with D unclear. The V and J ends lost 0 bases and 0 bases respectively, with 10 bases between them. This CDR3 is 16 amino acids long. Looked up from germline, CDR1 is SGHRS and CDR2 is YFSETQ. CDR3 DNA: TGCGCCAGCAGCTTGGGGCGGGAGAGCTCTGGAAACACCATATATTTT. This codes for CASSLGRESSGNTIYF.

The chain combines TRBV6-6 with TRBJ1-2, with D maybe TRBD1 (5 bases). V was clipped by 5 bases and J by 12 bases, with 10 bases between them. CDR1 is MNHNY, CDR2 SVGAGI, per germline (reference sequence). There are 10 residues in the CDR3. The CDR3 loop reads CASSAGQDTF. In DNA, the CDR3 is TGTGCCAGCAGTGCAGGGCAGGACACCTTC.

V usage is TRBV6-5 and J usage is TRBJ2-1, with 9 bases that match TRBD2. Looked up from germline, CDR1 is MNHEY and CDR2 is SVGAGI. V shed 4 bases and J 8 bases; nucleotides not matched to a gene: 3. The CDR3 contains 13 residues. The DNA for the CDR3 is TGTGCCAGCAGTTTTGGGACTAGCTATGAGCAGTTCTTC. This encodes CASSFGTSYEQFF.

This chain uses TRBV5-1 with TRBJ2-2, with TRBD1 matching over 11 bases. CDR1 SGHRS and CDR2 YFSETQ come from the germline V gene. The J segment lost 5 bases and the V segment lost 4 bases, leaving 4 bases of the junction unmatched. The CDR3 runs 15 residues. Written as DNA, the CDR3 is TGCGCCAGCAGCCCCGGGGACAGGGGGACCGGGGAGCTGTTTTTT. It encodes CASSPGDRGTGELFF.

The J gene is TRBJ1-1, the V gene TRBV29-1, with 7 positions matching TRBD1. After removal of 7 bases from V and 6 bases from J, the junction contained 8 bases not matched to a gene. This CDR3 contains 12 residues. Germline CDR1 SQVTM, CDR2 ANQGSEA. As DNA, the CDR3 is TGCAGCGCTTCAGACAGGGACGCTGAAGCTTTCTTT. As protein: CSASDRDAEAFF. Full variable domain (remainder filled in from reference TRBV29-1 and TRBJ1-1): SAVISQKPSRDICQRGTSLTIQCQVDSQVTMMFWYRQQPGQSLTLIATANQGSEATYESGFVIDKFPISRPNLTFSTLTVSNMSPEDSSIYLCSASDRDAEAFFGQGTRLTVV.

This chain connects TRBV6-1 to TRBJ2-7; no clear D gene. The CDR3 sequence is 13 residues long. Trimming pared 6 bases from V and 4 bases from J, leaving 13 bases between. Germline V gives CDR1 MNHNS, CDR2 SASEGT. The CDR3 DNA follows: TGTGCCAGCAGGAGTGACAACGTATACGAGCAGTACTTC. Its translation is CASRSDNVYEQYF.

Written as DNA, the CDR3 is TGCAGTGTGAGAGGCGGGAACCAGCAGTTCTTC. Its protein is CSVRGGNQQFF. The V call is TRBV20-1, the J call TRBJ2-1, with a tentative D call TRBD2 (6 bases). The V end was cut by 7 bases, the J end by 11 bases, with 15 bases between. Germline V gene sequence: CDR1 DFQATT, CDR2 SNEGSKA (reference sequence). This CDR3 is built from 11 residues.

The rearrangement links TRBV7-2 to TRBJ2-3, with D possibly matching TRBD2 (6 bases). Trimming stripped 6 bases from V and 4 bases from J, with 11 bases between. Germline V gene lookup returns CDR1 SGHTA and CDR2 FQGNSA. The CDR3 has 13 residues. The CDR3 sequence is CASSRRAPDTQYF. CDR3 DNA: TGTGCCAGCAGTAGGAGGGCCCCAGATACGCAGTATTTT.

The chain employs TRBV7-2 and TRBJ2-3; D remains ambiguous. CDR1 is SGHTA, CDR2 FQGNSA, per germline. V gave up 3 bases and J gave up 1 base, with 5 bases separating them. The CDR3 extends over 13 amino acids. The CDR3 region is CASSFTGTDTQYF. The CDR3 coding sequence is TGTGCCAGCAGCTTTACTGGCACAGATACGCAGTATTTT.

The V call is TRBV7-2, the J call TRBJ2-1; D might be TRBD2 (6 bases). The V gene's germline CDR1 is SGHTA and CDR2 FQGNSA. The CDR3 is 14 residues long. The V and J ends lost 6 bases and 6 bases respectively, with 15 bases between them. DNA of the CDR3: TGTGCCAGCAGGCCGACGGGACTTATCAATGAGCAGTTCTTC. Its translation is CASRPTGLINEQFF.

This rearrangement joins TRBV7-2 to TRBJ1-2; unclear D gene. This CDR3 is 12 amino acids long. The V end lost 6 bases, the J end lost 7 bases, and 12 bases lay between the germline ends. Germline V gene lookup returns CDR1 SGHTA and CDR2 FQGNSA. CDR3 region: CASRGTPLGYTF. As DNA, the CDR3 is TGTGCCAGCAGGGGCACCCCCCTTGGCTACACCTTC.